Listed below are T cell receptor beta chains from one sample, sequenced in a study of blood T cell repertoires in COVID-19. The repertoire was sequenced with immunoSEQ multiplex PCR; TCRdb's copy has only in-frame clones and lacks some. Of under 200,000 clones listed, around 85% are singletons. Material for sequencing was peripheral blood. All receptors derive from a woman in her 70s with acute or convalescent COVID-19. Both conserved end residues are part of each CDR3. The order of the fields is clone size, V gene, D gene, J gene, CDR3 DNA, CDR3 protein. A D gene is named only where the DNA matches it firmly. The size field is filled for only some rows; it gives once, few, many or a size class.

once	TRBV18	TRBD2	TRBJ2-5	TGTGCCAGCTCACCCCTAGCGGGAGACAAGACCCAGTACTTC	CASSPLAGDKTQYF
once	TRBV5-4	TRBD2	TRBJ2-1	TGTGCCAGCAGCTTGGATAGCGGGGGCCACAATGAGCAGTTCTTC	CASSLDSGGHNEQFF
once	TRBV28	TRBD2	TRBJ2-1	TGTGCCGGCAGTTTCGGCGGGAGCCTCAATGAGCAGTTCTTC	CAGSFGGSLNEQFF
NA	TRBV28	TRBD1	TRBJ1-5	TGTGCCAGCAGTTTTGAGAGCAGGGGGAGCAATCAGCCCCAGCATTTT	CASSFESRGSNQPQHF
NA	TRBV30	TRBD1	TRBJ1-3	TGTGCCTGGAGTCGAGTCGACAGGGGGCTTGGAAACACCATATATTTT	CAWSRVDRGLGNTIYF
once	TRBV7-9	TRBD1	TRBJ2-3	TGTGCCAGCAGCTTTCGACAGGGGAGATCCAACCCAGATACGCAGTATTTT	CASSFRQGRSNPDTQYF
NA	TRBV7-3	TRBD1	TRBJ2-3	TGTGCCAGCAGCCTGACAGGGTACCCAGATACGCAGTATTTT	CASSLTGYPDTQYF
NA	TRBV19	NA	TRBJ1-1	TGTGCCAGTAGTAAGGGGAACGCTGAAGCTTTCTTT	CASSKGNAEAFF
few	TRBV7-8	NA	TRBJ2-7	TGTGCCAGCAGCTCGCAAATCAGGTCCACGGGGTACGAGCAGTACTTC	CASSSQIRSTGYEQYF
NA	TRBV6-5	NA	TRBJ1-2	TGTGCCAGCAACAGTTTGCCTTATGGCTACACCTTC	CASNSLPYGYTF
NA	TRBV6-5	NA	TRBJ2-2	TGTGCCAGCACCCCAACAGGGTACACCGGGGAGCTGTTTTTT	CASTPTGYTGELFF
NA	TRBV11-2	TRBD2	TRBJ2-1	TGTGCCAGCAGCCCGTCTTCGGGGAAACTAGCGGGAGGAACGAATGAGCAGTTCTTC	CASSPSSGKLAGGTNEQFF
NA	TRBV6-5	TRBD1	TRBJ2-7	TGTGCCAGCAGTCGACAGGGATACGAGCAGTACTTC	CASSRQGYEQYF
NA	TRBV12-3/TRBV12-4	NA	TRBJ2-2	TGTGCCAGCAGTTTAGTGTCGCTTGGCCTGTTTTTT	CASSLVSLGLFF
NA	TRBV14	NA	TRBJ2-3	TGTGCCAGCAGCCAAGTACGAGGGTTGGGCACAGATACGCAGTATTTT	CASSQVRGLGTDTQYF
NA	TRBV28	NA	TRBJ2-2	TGTGCCAGCAGTTTATTAGCGTCGGGGCTGTTTTTT	CASSLLASGLFF
NA	TRBV7-6	TRBD1	TRBJ2-1	TGTGCCAGCAGCTCAAAGGACAGGACCTACAATGAGCAGTTCTTC	CASSSKDRTYNEQFF
NA	TRBV20-1	NA	TRBJ1-5	TGCAGTGCTAGTAACAGTGGCAATCAGCCCCAGCATTTT	CSASNSGNQPQHF
NA	TRBV4-1	NA	TRBJ1-5	TGCGCCAGCAGCCAAGATGCTAGTAGCAATCAGCCCCAGCATTTT	CASSQDASSNQPQHF
NA	TRBV5-1	TRBD1	TRBJ1-5	TGCGCCAGCAGCCCGGGACAGGGGTCCACTCAGCCCCAGCATTTT	CASSPGQGSTQPQHF
few	TRBV3-1/TRBV3-2	TRBD1	TRBJ1-5	TGTGCCAGCAGCCCTACAGGGGACAGTCAGCCCCAGCATTTT	CASSPTGDSQPQHF
NA	TRBV19	TRBD1	TRBJ1-5	TGTGCCAGTATGGACAGGTTTGTGGCGAATCAGCCCCAGCATTTT	CASMDRFVANQPQHF
NA	TRBV5-6	NA	TRBJ1-5	TGTGCCAGCAGCGGATGGGGCCCTGCAGGCAATCAGCCCCAGCATTTT	CASSGWGPAGNQPQHF
NA	TRBV7-2	TRBD1	TRBJ2-7	TGTGCCAGCAGTTCTCGGGACAGCTACGAGCAGTACTTC	CASSSRDSYEQYF
NA	TRBV11-2	TRBD2	TRBJ2-1	TGTGCCAGCAGCCCCGCTGGGAGGCTAGCGGTGGGCAATGAGCAGTTCTTC	CASSPAGRLAVGNEQFF
NA	TRBV30	NA	TRBJ1-5	TGTGCCTGGAGTGTGCGTGGCAATCAGCCCCAGCATTTT	CAWSVRGNQPQHF
NA	TRBV15	NA	TRBJ1-2	TGTGCCACCAGTGCACAGAACTATGGCTACACCTTC	CATSAQNYGYTF
NA	TRBV6-4	TRBD2	TRBJ2-2	TGTGCCAGCAGTGCCCAGGGCGGGAGCACCGGGGAGCTGTTTTTT	CASSAQGGSTGELFF
NA	TRBV24-1	NA	TRBJ2-1	TGTGCCACCAGTGATCCCAGGGTGGGCCTAATCGATGAGCAGTTCTTC	CATSDPRVGLIDEQFF
few	TRBV6-1	TRBD1	TRBJ2-1	TGTGCCAGCAGTGAAGCCGGGACAGGTATCTACAATGAGCAGTTCTTC	CASSEAGTGIYNEQFF
NA	TRBV2	NA	TRBJ1-1	TGTGCCAGCACTAACCAAGGGGGAACTGAAGCTTTCTTT	CASTNQGGTEAFF
once	TRBV7-6	NA	TRBJ1-1	TGTGCCAGCAGCCGAGAGGAGGGCACTGAAGCTTTCTTT	CASSREEGTEAFF
NA	TRBV29-1	NA	TRBJ2-3	TGCAGCGTGGAGGGCGGGGCGGTCACAGATACGCAGTATTTT	CSVEGGAVTDTQYF
NA	TRBV5-4	TRBD1	TRBJ1-1	TGTGCCAGCAGCTGGGGACAGGGGGTAAGAGGCACTGAAGCTTTCTTT	CASSWGQGVRGTEAFF
NA	TRBV6-2/TRBV6-3	TRBD1	TRBJ2-2	TGTGCCAGCAGTTACATTAGGGGGCCCGGGGAGCTGTTTTTT	CASSYIRGPGELFF
NA	TRBV6-5	TRBD1	TRBJ1-6	TGTGCCAGCAGACCGACAGGGGGCGGTGGTTCACCCCTCCACTTT	CASRPTGGGGSPLHF
once	TRBV5-1	NA	TRBJ2-1	TGCGCCAGCAGCTTGTCAGGGGCATCCTACAATGAGCAGTTCTTC	CASSLSGASYNEQFF
NA	TRBV24-1	NA	TRBJ2-7	TGTGCCACCAGTGACCCTGGAGCGTACGAGCAGTACTTC	CATSDPGAYEQYF
once	TRBV7-8	TRBD2	TRBJ2-7	TGTGCCAGCAGCTTTAGCGGGAGCGCCGCCTACGAGCAGTACTTC	CASSFSGSAAYEQYF
NA	TRBV7-6	TRBD1	TRBJ1-5	TGTGCCAGCAGCTTAGTGGCGGGACAGGGGATCGGGCCCCAGCATTTT	CASSLVAGQGIGPQHF